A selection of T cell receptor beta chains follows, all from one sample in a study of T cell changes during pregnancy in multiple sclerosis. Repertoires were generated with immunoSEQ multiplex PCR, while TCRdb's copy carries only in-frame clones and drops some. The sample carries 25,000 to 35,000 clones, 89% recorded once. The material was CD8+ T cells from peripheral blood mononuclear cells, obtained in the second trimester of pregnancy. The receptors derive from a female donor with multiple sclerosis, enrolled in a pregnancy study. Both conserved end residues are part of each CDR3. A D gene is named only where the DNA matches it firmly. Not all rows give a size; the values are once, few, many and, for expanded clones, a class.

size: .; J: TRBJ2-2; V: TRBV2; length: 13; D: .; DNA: TGTGCCAGCCTGGAGCGGACCACCGGGGAGCTGTTTTTT; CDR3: CASLERTTGELFF
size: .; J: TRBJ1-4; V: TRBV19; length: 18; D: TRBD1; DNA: TGTGCCAGTAAGGAAAGGGACAGGGTAAATTCAACTAATGAAAAACTGTTTTTT; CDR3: CASKERDRVNSTNEKLFF
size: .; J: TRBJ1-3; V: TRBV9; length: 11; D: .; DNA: TGTGCCAGCAGCCCAGGAAACACCATATATTTT; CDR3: CASSPGNTIYF
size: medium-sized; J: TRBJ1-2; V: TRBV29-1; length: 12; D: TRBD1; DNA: TGCAGCGCTTCACAGGGGGCGGATGGCTACACCTTC; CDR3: CSASQGADGYTF
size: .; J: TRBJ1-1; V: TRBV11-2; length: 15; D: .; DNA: TGTGCCAGCAGCTACCACAGGGCGGTAAAGACTGAAGCTTTCTTT; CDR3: CASSYHRAVKTEAFF
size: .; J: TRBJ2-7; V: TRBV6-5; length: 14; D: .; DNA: TGTGCCAGCAGTTACGACGCAGGCGCCTACGAGCAGTACTTC; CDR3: CASSYDAGAYEQYF
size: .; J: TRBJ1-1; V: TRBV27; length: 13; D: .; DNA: TGTGCCAGCAGCGGGGGTATGAACACTGAAGCTTTCTTT; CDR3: CASSGGMNTEAFF
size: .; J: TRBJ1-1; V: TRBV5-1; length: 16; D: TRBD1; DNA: TGCGCCAGCAGCTTTAGGGGACAGGGGATGGACACTGAAGCTTTCTTT; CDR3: CASSFRGQGMDTEAFF
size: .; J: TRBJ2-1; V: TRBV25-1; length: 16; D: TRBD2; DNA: TGTGCCAGCAGTGAACTAGCGGGGGGTGCCTCGAATGAGCAGTTCTTC; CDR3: CASSELAGGASNEQFF
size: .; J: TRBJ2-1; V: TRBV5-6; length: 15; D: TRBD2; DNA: TGTGCCAGCAGCCCCGGGGGGAATTACTACAATGAGCAGTTCTTC; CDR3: CASSPGGNYYNEQFF
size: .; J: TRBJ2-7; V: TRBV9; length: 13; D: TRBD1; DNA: TGTGCCAGCAGCCCCGGGACAGTCTCCGAGCAGTACTTC; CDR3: CASSPGTVSEQYF
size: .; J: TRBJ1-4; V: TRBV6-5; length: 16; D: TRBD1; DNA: TGTGCCAGCAGTTCGCCGACAGGGGGGGATAATGAAAAACTGTTTTTT; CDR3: CASSSPTGGDNEKLFF
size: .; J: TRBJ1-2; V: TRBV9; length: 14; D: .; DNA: TGTGCCAGCAGCGTAGAAACAGGGAGGGTTGGCTACACCTTC; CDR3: CASSVETGRVGYTF
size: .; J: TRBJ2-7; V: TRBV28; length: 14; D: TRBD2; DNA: TGTGCCAGCAGTTTATCGGCTAGCGGCTACGAGCAGTACTTC; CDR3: CASSLSASGYEQYF
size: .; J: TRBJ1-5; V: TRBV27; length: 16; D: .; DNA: TGTGCCAGCAGTTTATCGTGGGGGAGGAAGAATCAGCCCCAGCATTTT; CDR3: CASSLSWGRKNQPQHF
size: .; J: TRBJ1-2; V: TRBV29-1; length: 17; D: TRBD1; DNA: TGCAGCACCACTCGTTCCGACAGGGGCGAGCTAAACTATGGCTACACCTTC; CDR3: CSTTRSDRGELNYGYTF
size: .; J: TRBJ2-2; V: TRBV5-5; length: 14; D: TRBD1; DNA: TGTGCCAGCAGCCTCCGACAGGGTGGCCCGGAGCTGTTTTTT; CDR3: CASSLRQGGPELFF
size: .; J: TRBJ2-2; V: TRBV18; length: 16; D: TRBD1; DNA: TGTGCCAGCTCACTGGACAGGGGGACTCCACCTGGGGAGCTGTTTTTT; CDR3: CASSLDRGTPPGELFF
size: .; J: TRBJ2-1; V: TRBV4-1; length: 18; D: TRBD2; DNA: TGCGCCAGCAGCCAAGACGCTAGCGGGGGGCCTCTATACAATGAGCAGTTCTTC; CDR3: CASSQDASGGPLYNEQFF
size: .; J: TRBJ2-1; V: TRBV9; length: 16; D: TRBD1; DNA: TGTGCCAGCAGCGTAGAGCCCGGGACAGGGGGATATGAGCAGTTCTTC; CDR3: CASSVEPGTGGYEQFF
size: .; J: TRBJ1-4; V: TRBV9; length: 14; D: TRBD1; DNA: TGTGCCAGCAGCGCTTACCAGGGGGGTGAAAAACTGTTTTTT; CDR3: CASSAYQGGEKLFF
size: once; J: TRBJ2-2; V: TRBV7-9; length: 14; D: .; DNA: TGTGCCAGCAGCCCACTAGCAGGGACCGGGGAGCTGTTTTTT; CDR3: CASSPLAGTGELFF
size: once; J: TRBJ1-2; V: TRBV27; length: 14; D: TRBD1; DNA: TGTGCCAGCAGTTCCTGGACAGGGAACTATGGCTACACCTTC; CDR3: CASSSWTGNYGYTF
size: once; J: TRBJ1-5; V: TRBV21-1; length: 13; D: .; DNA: TGTGCCAGCAGCAAAAAGAGTATACAGCCCCAGCATTTT; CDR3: CASSKKSIQPQHF
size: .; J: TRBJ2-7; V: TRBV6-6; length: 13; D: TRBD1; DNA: TGTGCCAGCAGGGACAGGGCGGTAAACGAGCAGTACTTC; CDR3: CASRDRAVNEQYF
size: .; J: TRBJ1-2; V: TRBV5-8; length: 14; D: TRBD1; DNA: TGTGCCAGCAGCTTGCCAGGGGGCGTCCAAGGCTACACCTTC; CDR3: CASSLPGGVQGYTF
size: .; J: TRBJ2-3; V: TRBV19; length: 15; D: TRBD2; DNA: TGTGCCAGTACCGGACTAGCGGAATACACAGATACGCAGTATTTT; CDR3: CASTGLAEYTDTQYF
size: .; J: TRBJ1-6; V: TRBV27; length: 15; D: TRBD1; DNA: TGTGCCAGCTCCCCCGGGACAGCCTATAATTCACCCCTCCACTTT; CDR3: CASSPGTAYNSPLHF
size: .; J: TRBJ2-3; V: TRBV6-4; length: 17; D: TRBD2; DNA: TGTGCCAGCAGCGATTCTAGCGGGGGGGCCTCTACAGATACGCAGTATTTT; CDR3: CASSDSSGGASTDTQYF
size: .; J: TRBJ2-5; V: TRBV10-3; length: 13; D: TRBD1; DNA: TGTGCCATCAAAACAGGGGGAGGAGAGACCCAGTACTTC; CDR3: CAIKTGGGETQYF
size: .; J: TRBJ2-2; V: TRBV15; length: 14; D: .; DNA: TGTGCCACCAGCAGAGACCGGGGTACCGGGGAGCTGTTTTTT; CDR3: CATSRDRGTGELFF
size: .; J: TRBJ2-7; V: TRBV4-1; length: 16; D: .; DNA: TGCGCCAGCAGCCAAGATTGGGCCTATAGCTCCTACGAGCAGTACTTC; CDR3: CASSQDWAYSSYEQYF
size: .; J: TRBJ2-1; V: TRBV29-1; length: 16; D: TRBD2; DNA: TGCAGCGTTGAGGGGCTCCGCGGGAGATCCTACAATGAGCAGTTCTTC; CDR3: CSVEGLRGRSYNEQFF
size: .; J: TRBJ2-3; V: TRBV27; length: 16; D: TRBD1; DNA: TGTGCCAGCAGCCAAAGTAGACAGGGATACACAGATACGCAGTATTTT; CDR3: CASSQSRQGYTDTQYF
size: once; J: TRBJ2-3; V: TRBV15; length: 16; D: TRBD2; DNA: TGTGCCACCAGCAGAGAGCGCGGGAGCAGCACAGATACGCAGTATTTT; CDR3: CATSRERGSSTDTQYF
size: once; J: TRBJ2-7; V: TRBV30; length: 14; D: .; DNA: TGTGCCTGGAACGTCCTAGCGGACAGCTACGAGCAGTACTTC; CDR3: CAWNVLADSYEQYF
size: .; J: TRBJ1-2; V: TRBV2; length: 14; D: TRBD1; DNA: TGTGCCAGCAGAACTATAAGGACAGGGGATGGCTACACCTTC; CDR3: CASRTIRTGDGYTF
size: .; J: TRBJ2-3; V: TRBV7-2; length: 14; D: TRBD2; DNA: TGTGCCAGCAGCCCGAGGACTAGCTTAGATACGCAGTATTTT; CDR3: CASSPRTSLDTQYF
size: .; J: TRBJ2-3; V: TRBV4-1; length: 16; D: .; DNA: TGCGCCAGCAGCCAAGATCCAGGACATATCACAGATACGCAGTATTTT; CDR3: CASSQDPGHITDTQYF
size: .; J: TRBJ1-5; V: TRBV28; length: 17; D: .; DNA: TGTGCCAGCAGCTATCCGGGACACCTAAATAGCAATCAGCCCCAGCATTTT; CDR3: CASSYPGHLNSNQPQHF
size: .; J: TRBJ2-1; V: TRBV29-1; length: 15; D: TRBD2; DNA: TGCAGCGTTGAAGTCGGGCTAGCGGGAAGGGATGAGCAGTTCTTC; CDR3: CSVEVGLAGRDEQFF
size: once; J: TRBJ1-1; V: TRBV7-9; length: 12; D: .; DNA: TGTGCCAGCAGTGACAGTTTCGCTGAAGCTTTCTTT; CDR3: CASSDSFAEAFF
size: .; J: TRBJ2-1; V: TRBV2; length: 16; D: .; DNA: TGTGCCGGCAGTGAAGTCCGAGGTGGGTCCTACAATGAGCAGTTCTTC; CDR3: CAGSEVRGGSYNEQFF
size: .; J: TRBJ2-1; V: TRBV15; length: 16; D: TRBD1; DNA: TGTGCCACCAGCAGAGATTTGGGCCAGGGGGTCAATGAGCAGTTCTTC; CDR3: CATSRDLGQGVNEQFF